Each of the 19 T cell receptor beta chains below was sequenced from the same sample in a study of T cell repertoires in cytomegalovirus infection. MiXCR was run by TCRdb on the reads, yielding one entry per CDR3 protein. The sample carries around 740,000 distinct CDR3 sequences, 35% recorded once. The specimen sequenced was PBMCs. The source is a human donor in good health (CMV status not recorded). Some clones in this sample may be carry-over from other donors' samples.

The CDR3, as DNA: TGTGCCAGCAGTGAAGCAGGACAGGGCACCGGGGAGCTGTTTTTT. Encoded protein: CASSEAGQGTGELFF. V and J are TRBV6-1 and TRBJ2-2, with 8 bases lining up with TRBD1. J was trimmed by 4 bases and V by 0 bases; bases with no gene match: 1. This CDR3 is built from 15 residues. Germline V gene data show CDR1 as MNHNS and CDR2 as SASEGT.

The rearrangement uses TRBV25-1 and TRBJ2-5; 9 nucleotides match TRBD1. This CDR3 comprises 16 residues. The germline V gene has CDR1 MGHDK and CDR2 SYGVNS. V trimming: 3 bases; J trimming: 5 bases; junction bases outside the gene matches: 10. CDR3: CASSDWDRVGGETQYF. CDR3 DNA sequence: TGTGCCAGCAGTGATTGGGACAGGGTTGGAGGGGAGACCCAGTACTTC.

About this clonotype: One end of the junction does not line up with germline, which may come from a read error. The rearrangement joins TRBV7-2 to TRBJ1-1; TRBD1 is a possible D gene (5 bases). Germline-derived CDR1 and CDR2 are SGHTA and FQGNSA. The CDR3 contains 13 residues. For the CDR3, the DNA is TGTGCCAGCACCATCGAGGGGAACACGGAAGCTTTCTTT. Protein: CASTIEGNTEAFF.

This clonotype was found a few times. CDR3 loop: CATLIRDTEKLFF. CDR3 coding DNA: TGTGCCACCCTGATCCGGGACACCGAAAAACTGTTTTTT. The chain uses TRBV28 and TRBJ1-4; a possible D gene is TRBD1 (6 bases). The V end lost 10 bases, the J end lost 8 bases, and 17 bases lay between the germline ends. Germline values: CDR1 MDHEN, CDR2 SYDVKM. The CDR3 has 13 amino acids.

This clonotype was seen ten or more times. V usage is TRBV7-6 and J usage is TRBJ2-1; TRBD1 might be the D (6 bases). In germline, CDR1 is SGHVS, CDR2 FNYEAQ. With 6 bases removed from V and 5 bases from J, the gap between germline ends came to 17 bases. The CDR3 sequence is 15 residues long. CDR3 DNA: TGTGCCAGCAGGCTGGGGGCTAGCTACCACAATGAGCAGTTCTTC. This sequence encodes CASRLGASYHNEQFF.

The chain recombines TRBV20-1 with TRBJ1-1; weak D call: TRBD1 (6 bases). The CDR3 is 11 residues long. Germline CDR1 and CDR2: DFQATT and SNEGSKA (reference sequence). The V gene lost 7 bases and the J gene lost 3 bases, with 9 bases spanning the gap. DNA of the CDR3: TGCAGTGTAGGGGGGTACACTGAAGCTTTCTTT. It codes for CSVGGYTEAFF.

This clonotype was seen a handful of times. In DNA, the CDR3 is TGTGCCAGCAATACAGGGGGCGTTGGCTATGGCTACACCTTC. It translates to CASNTGGVGYGYTF. The V call is TRBV12-3 or TRBV12-4, the J call TRBJ1-2, with 9 positions matching TRBD1. The V and J ends lost 7 bases and 4 bases, in that order; junction bases with no gene match: 7. CDR3 length equals 14 residues.

The chain employs TRBV6-2 or TRBV6-3 and TRBJ2-3; the D is unclear. The CDR3 has 14 amino acids. Trimming stripped 4 bases from V and 0 bases from J, with 8 bases between. Germline V gives CDR1 MNHEY, CDR2 SVGEGT. CDR3 DNA: TGTGCCAGCAGTTCGACCAAGAGCACAGATACGCAGTATTTT. Protein sequence: CASSSTKSTDTQYF.

V usage is TRBV6-5 and J usage is TRBJ2-3; the D gene is possibly TRBD1 (6 bases). The ends were cut back, 5 bases at V and 2 bases at J, with 14 bases in the middle. This CDR3 has 15 residues. The germline gives CDR1 MNHEY, CDR2 SVGAGI. CDR3 amino acids: CASSPWGRTTDTQYF. CDR3 nucleotide sequence: TGTGCCAGCAGTCCCTGGGGGCGAACCACAGATACGCAGTATTTT.

This chain joins TRBV29-1 and TRBJ1-4; D possibly corresponds to TRBD1 (6 bases). CDR3 length: 14 residues. V dropped 4 bases and J dropped 0 bases, with 9 bases sitting between them. Looked up from germline, CDR1 is SQVTM and CDR2 is ANQGSEA. The CDR3 bases are TGCAGCGTTGCGCAGGGGCCAACTAATGAAAAACTGTTTTTT. The encoded protein is CSVAQGPTNEKLFF.

The rearrangement uses TRBV6-6 and TRBJ2-4; tentative D call: TRBD1 (6 bases). V dropped 5 bases and J dropped 4 bases, with 12 bases sitting between them. The germline V gene encodes CDR1 MNHNY and CDR2 SVGAGI (reference sequence). The CDR3 spans 14 residues. For the CDR3, the DNA is TGTGCCAGCAGTGTGGACAGCCGAAAAAACATTCAGTACTTC. This sequence encodes CASSVDSRKNIQYF.

This clonotype was picked up a small number of times. The chain couples TRBV7-2 to TRBJ2-2; D is possibly TRBD1 (5 bases). The CDR3 spans 17 residues. Deletions cut 5 bases from V and 4 bases from J, with 20 bases between. In germline, CDR1 is SGHTA, CDR2 FQGNSA. In nucleotides, the CDR3 is TGTGCCAGCAGCCATTTTCGGGCAGGGCATTTCACCGGGGAGCTGTTTTTT. It encodes CASSHFRAGHFTGELFF.

Regarding this clonotype: Since no conserved phenylalanine or tryptophan closes the CDR3, a read error is the likely cause. This chain uses TRBV7-6 with TRBJ2-7; possibly TRBD2 for D (6 bases). Germline V gives CDR1 SGHVS, CDR2 FNYEAQ. Trimming shortened V by 5 bases and J by 1 base, and 12 bases separated the two germline ends. The CDR3 extends over 14 amino acids. The CDR3 loop reads CASSRAGGSYEQYL. The DNA for the CDR3 is TGTGCCAGCAGCCGGGCCGGGGGTTCCTACGAGCAGTACTTA.

This clonotype was observed a few times. The chain uses TRBV20-1 and TRBJ2-7; D is perhaps TRBD1 or TRBD2 (5 bases each). The CDR3 loop spans 16 amino acids. The V end was cut by 0 bases, the J end by 2 bases, with 17 bases between. Germline V CDR1 and CDR2: DFQATT, SNEGSKA (reference sequence). In nucleotides, the CDR3 is TGCAGTGCTAGAGATCCCGGGGCCTACCCCACCTACGAGCAGTACTTC. This gives the protein CSARDPGAYPTYEQYF.

This clonotype was recorded a few times. This sequence joins TRBV24-1 and TRBJ2-1, with D tentatively TRBD2 (6 bases). The CDR3 spans 16 residues. CDR1 is KGHDR and CDR2 is SFDVKD in the germline V gene. Trimming cost V 0 bases and J 0 bases, with 8 bases left between them. This CDR3 is CATSDLVGSSYNEQFF. In DNA form, the CDR3 reads TGTGCCACCAGTGATTTGGTCGGGAGCTCCTACAATGAGCAGTTCTTC.

This clonotype is a singleton in its sample. The J gene is TRBJ1-6, the V gene TRBV13; 7 bases fit TRBD1. Germline CDR1 PRHDT, CDR2 FYEKMQ (reference sequence). The length of the CDR3 is 14 residues. V lost 4 bases and J lost 10; bases outside the gene matches: 7. The CDR3 coding sequence is TGTGCCAGCAGCTCTGAACAGGGGAACTCACCCCTCCACTTT. It yields the protein CASSSEQGNSPLHF.

This clonotype was seen many times. CDR3 bases: TGTGCCAGCAGCTTTACAGGGGTAGGGGCCAAAAACATTCAGTACTTC. It specifies CASSFTGVGAKNIQYF. The chain uses TRBV7-2 and TRBJ2-4, with TRBD1 matching 7 bases. CDR3 length: 16 residues. After removal of 3 bases from V and 1 base from J, the junction contained 6 bases not matched to a gene. The germline gives CDR1 SGHTA, CDR2 FQGNSA.

This clonotype was counted a few times. The V call is TRBV28, the J call TRBJ1-1, with D maybe TRBD1 (5 bases). Germline assignment: CDR1 MDHEN and CDR2 SYDVKM. The CDR3 totals 14 residues. Trimming pared 6 bases from V and 3 bases from J, leaving 14 bases between. This CDR3 is CASSPPGTHTEAFF. The DNA of the CDR3 is TGTGCCAGCAGCCCCCCTGGGACCCACACTGAAGCTTTCTTT.

The chain joins TRBV7-8 to TRBJ2-4; a weak D match, TRBD2 (6 bases). V shed 5 bases and J shed 1 base, with 9 bases lying between them. This CDR3 is 14 amino acids long. The germline gives CDR1 SGHVS, CDR2 FQNEAQ. The CDR3 DNA sequence: TGTGCCAGCAGCCTCACTAGCGCCAAAAACATTCAGTACTTC. Its protein product is CASSLTSAKNIQYF.